This is a list of T cell receptor beta chains from one sample in a study of cytomegalovirus exposure and HLA in healthy donors. Profiled with immunoSEQ multiplex PCR; TCRdb holds only in-frame clones, not every one. This sample has some 160,000 clones; approximately 83% occur once, and the top ten carry around 2%. The sequencing sample was made of PBMCs. The receptors stem from a middle-aged woman in good health and CMV-seronegative. CDR3s leave out the opening cysteine and the closing phenylalanine or tryptophan.

TRBJ1-5 | TRBV19 | 14 | ASSMDNRGLTGPQH
TRBJ2-6 | TRBV9 | 16 | ASSERDRSSSGANVLT
TRBJ2-1 | TRBV7-9 | 13 | ASSHGQRNYNEQF
TRBJ2-1 | TRBV7-9 | 15 | ASSLPPSGAYYNEQF
TRBJ1-5 | TRBV19 | 15 | ASSIEGRGPSNQPQH
TRBJ2-3 | TRBV13 | 12 | ASSLGGGTDTQY
TRBJ2-7 | TRBV18 | 12 | ASSPRDNTNEQY
TRBJ2-1 | TRBV27 | 14 | ASTLHAGTGKNEQF
TRBJ1-1 | TRBV29-1 | 10 | SVVDGYTEAF
TRBJ1-2 | TRBV7-9 | 13 | ASSLGAGRIYGYT
TRBJ2-1 | TRBV10-3 | 13 | AIRTSAGGYNEQF
TRBJ2-1 | TRBV4-1 | 16 | ASSQEPLGGRGRNEQF
TRBJ2-1 | TRBV7-2 | 11 | ASSRSRGDEQF
TRBJ1-5 | TRBV30 | 13 | AWSTYGRGNQPQH
TRBJ1-2 | TRBV6-1 | 12 | ASSEGQGIYGYT
TRBJ2-1 | TRBV4-2 | 14 | ASSQPGLAADNEQF
TRBJ2-7 | TRBV7-8 | 13 | ASSLVGTVSYEQY
TRBJ2-5 | TRBV28 | 10 | AGGAEGETQY
TRBJ1-3 | TRBV27 | 15 | ASRDFKGYGAGNTIY
TRBJ1-1 | TRBV18 | 13 | ASSLGTGEIAEAF
TRBJ1-1 | TRBV6-5 | 12 | ASSRQGRIAEAF
TRBJ2-7 | TRBV7-6 | 12 | ASSFSSGTNEQY
TRBJ1-4 | TRBV5-1 | 16 | ASSADRADIVFVEKLF
TRBJ1-3 | TRBV6-1 | 12 | ASRGVYSGNTIY
TRBJ2-3 | TRBV9 | 12 | ASSAASGRAAQY
TRBJ2-1 | TRBV30 | 12 | AWSPRLEYNEQF
TRBJ2-5 | TRBV9 | 11 | ASSVGQGDPQY
TRBJ2-5 | TRBV5-1 | 14 | ASSFSTGGGQETQY
TRBJ2-7 | TRBV6-1 | 13 | ASRAGTGGLYEQY